These T cell receptor beta chains were read from a single sample in a study of OX40 agonist ivuxolimab in advanced cancers. Sequencing used immunoSEQ multiplex PCR; TCRdb keeps in-frame clones, though not all of them. The sample has tens of thousands of clones; roughly 87% are singletons. The sample was CD4+ or CD8+ T cells sorted from blood, taken in a trial of the OX40 agonist ivuxolimab. Every receptor here comes from an adult with an advanced solid tumor such as melanoma, head and neck, liver or kidney cancer. CDR3s leave out the opening cysteine and the closing phenylalanine or tryptophan.

V gene	J gene	CDR3 protein
TRBV19	TRBJ1-2	ASTQSGWSYGYT
TRBV6-1	TRBJ2-1	ASSAQGGAYNEQF
TRBV1	TRBJ2-5	TSSLLAGGVETQY
TRBV6-4	TRBJ1-3	ASPGTERAGNTIY
TRBV28	TRBJ1-2	ASSQGPYGYT
TRBV4-1	TRBJ1-2	ASSPYGAANYGYT
TRBV28	TRBJ1-2	ASSPYGRGLSGYT
TRBV2	TRBJ1-2	ASRPGQGTYGYT
TRBV7-2	TRBJ2-3	ASSLGTGVWRGTDTQY
TRBV11-3	TRBJ2-3	ASSPLLGGYTDTQY
TRBV5-5	TRBJ2-7	ASSLWQSYEQY
TRBV7-2	TRBJ1-2	ASSPRTGAEGGYT
TRBV10-3	TRBJ2-3	AISEFTGTEQY
TRBV6-6	TRBJ1-2	ASSYPWENYGYT
TRBV5-5	TRBJ2-3	ASKVGGPDTQY
TRBV2	TRBJ2-7	ASTAVGTRGEQY
TRBV5-1	TRBJ2-2	ASSLDGGAGELF
TRBV11-2	TRBJ2-3	ASRVPATDTQY
TRBV19	TRBJ2-3	ASRQGHSTDTQY
TRBV7-2	TRBJ2-5	ASSFAGGGETQY
TRBV18	TRBJ2-7	ASSPGEGSSYEQY
TRBV2	TRBJ2-7	ASKGRGGEQY
TRBV18	TRBJ1-1	ASSPEGGTEAF
TRBV5-4	TRBJ2-1	ASSLPQRSYNEQF
TRBV11-3	TRBJ2-5	ASSLVRGGETQY
TRBV9	TRBJ2-1	ASSVAGRVPNEQF
TRBV2	TRBJ2-2	ASSVERSGELF
TRBV7-9	TRBJ2-4	ASRSDTHPQGTNIQY
TRBV11-3	TRBJ2-3	ASSLAALTDTQY
TRBV7-6	TRBJ1-4	ASRGQPNEKLF
TRBV10-3	TRBJ2-5	AISDSGRETQY
TRBV5-4	TRBJ2-2	ASSLAGVKGGELF
TRBV18	TRBJ2-7	ASSPGQGFYEQY
TRBV5-1	TRBJ2-5	ASFRAPQGETQY
TRBV18	TRBJ1-2	ASSADRDYGYT
TRBV2	TRBJ2-3	ASLRGLSQTDTQY
TRBV11-3	TRBJ1-1	ASSFAPGTGEAF
TRBV21-1	TRBJ2-2	ASSLHAVGVDGTGELF
TRBV6-5	TRBJ1-1	ASSTQGTGSEAF
TRBV10-3	TRBJ2-7	AISDGQAVGYEQY
TRBV9	TRBJ2-6	ASSVAPPGGTGANVLT
TRBV18	TRBJ2-2	ASSPWVKEVTTGELF
TRBV30	TRBJ2-3	AWSVNLRGKRATDTQY
TRBV19	TRBJ2-7	ASSTGLSSYEQY
TRBV5-1	TRBJ2-7	ASSLGRDRLTYEQY
TRBV7-2	TRBJ1-1	ASGRTEAF
TRBV15	TRBJ2-1	ATSRRYVGNEQF